One and the same sample provided the 15 T cell receptor beta chains below, sequenced in a study of hypomethylating agent response in myelodysplastic syndrome. Produced via immunoSEQ multiplex PCR; TCRdb's table is partial and in-frame only. The sample carries around 11,000 clones, over 80% recorded once. Sequenced material: bone marrow, taken before or after starting hypomethylating agent treatment for myelodysplastic syndrome (not recorded which). The source of these receptors is a human donor with myelodysplastic syndrome.

V is TRBV19 and J is TRBJ1-5; D gene unclear. The CDR3 covers 12 residues. Germline loops: CDR1 LNHDA, CDR2 SQIVND (reference sequence). Trimming stripped 3 bases from V and 5 bases from J, with 5 bases between. CDR3 nucleotide sequence: TGTGCCAGTAGTATGGGGTATCAGCCCCAGCATTTT. Translation: CASSMGYQPQHF.

The CDR3 loop reads CASSGSGSGANVLTF. Written as DNA, the CDR3 is TGTGCCAGCAGCGGATCAGGGTCTGGGGCCAACGTCCTGACTTTC. The chain has TRBV9 and TRBJ2-6; tentatively, D is TRBD1 (5 bases). This CDR3 comprises 15 residues. Deletions cut 3 bases from V and 1 base from J, with 8 bases between. Germline assignment: CDR1 SGDLS and CDR2 YYNGEE.

The chain employs TRBV28 and TRBJ2-1; D perhaps matches TRBD2 (5 bases). Germline CDR1 reads MDHEN; CDR2 reads SYDVKM. The CDR3 totals 13 residues. Trimming stripped 8 bases from V and 6 bases from J, with 14 bases between. The CDR3 DNA follows: TGTGCCAGCCTAGACGGGATCAGCAATGAGCAGTTCTTC. It is translated as CASLDGISNEQFF.

The rearrangement uses TRBV18 and TRBJ1-2, with D possibly being TRBD1 (5 bases). There are 14 residues in the CDR3. Germline CDR1 KGHSH, CDR2 LQKENI. Between the trimmed V and J ends, which lost 2 bases and 6 bases, there was a span of 13 bases. In DNA, the CDR3 is TGTGCCAGCTCACCAGTGGCCAGGGAAAATGGCTACACCTTC. As protein: CASSPVARENGYTF.

V usage is TRBV4-1 and J usage is TRBJ2-7, with TRBD2 identical over 12 bases. The CDR3 is 15 amino acids. Germline loops: CDR1 MGHRA, CDR2 YSYEKL. The V gene end was trimmed by 6 bases and the J gene end by 3 bases; junction bases not matched to a gene: 6. In nucleotides, the CDR3 is TGCGCCAGCAGACAGCTAGCGGGAGGGGGCTACGAGCAGTACTTC. This translates into CASRQLAGGGYEQYF.

V gene TRBV11-2 combines with J gene TRBJ1-1; tentative D call: TRBD1 (6 bases). The CDR3 is 12 residues long. CDR1 SGHAT and CDR2 FQNNGV come from the germline V gene. V lost 1 base and J 13 bases, leaving 13 bases between the germline ends. The CDR3 loop is CASSLVGTFLFF. In DNA form, the CDR3 reads TGTGCCAGCAGCTTAGTGGGGACATTCCTTTTCTTT. The full variable domain, completed using reference TRBV11-2 and TRBJ1-1, is EAGVAQSPRYKIIEKRQSVAFWCNPISGHATLYWYQQILGQGPKLLIQFQNNGVVDDSQLPKDRFSAERLKGVDSTLKIQPAKLEDSAVYLCASSLVGTFLFFGQGTRLTVV.

This clone was detected only once. This chain connects TRBV4-1 to TRBJ2-5; D gene uncertain. Gene TRBJ2-7 matches the end of the DNA better, so the J call may be wrong. Germline-derived CDR1 and CDR2 are MGHRA and YSYEKL. There are 15 residues in the CDR3. CDR3 nucleotides: TGCGCCAGCAGCCAAGCCCCTCAGAGCTCCTACGAGCAGTACTTC. As protein: CASSQAPQSSYEQYF.

The chain has TRBV28 and TRBJ2-7, with unresolved D. This CDR3 is built from 15 residues. Trimming pared 7 bases from V and 5 bases from J, leaving 21 bases between. CDR1 and CDR2 from the germline V gene are MDHEN and SYDVKM. The CDR3 spells CASIRSGSRIHEQYF. The CDR3 DNA is TGTGCCAGCATAAGGTCCGGGTCCCGTATCCACGAGCAGTACTTC.

This sequence joins TRBV19 and TRBJ2-3, with D perhaps matching TRBD1 or TRBD2 (5 bases each). Trimming left V 5 bases short and J 3 bases short, with 9 bases between. This CDR3 has 13 amino acids. The V gene's germline CDR1 is LNHDA and CDR2 SQIVND (reference sequence). The CDR3 sequence is CASSRGVTDTQYF. As DNA, the CDR3 is TGTGCCAGTAGTCGAGGGGTGACAGATACGCAGTATTTT.

This rearrangement joins TRBV19 to TRBJ2-1, with TRBD2 matching 7 bases. The CDR3 consists of 15 residues. The junction had 8 bases not matched to a gene; V was cut back by 6 bases and J by 3 bases. The V gene's germline CDR1 is LNHDA and CDR2 SQIVND (reference sequence). CDR3 sequence reads: CASRGSGPNYNEQFF. CDR3 nucleotides: TGTGCCAGTAGGGGTAGCGGGCCGAACTACAATGAGCAGTTCTTC. The variable domain in full, with the rest retrieved from reference TRBV19 and TRBJ2-1, is DGGITQSPKYLFRKEGQNVTLSCEQNLNHDAMYWYRQDPGQGLRLIYYSQIVNDFQKGDIAEGYSVSREKKESFPLTVTSAQKNPTAFYLCASRGSGPNYNEQFFGPGTRLTVL.

CDR3 sequence reads: CASSPSGLVSQPQHF. The CDR3 DNA is TGTGCCAGCTCACCAAGTGGTTTGGTTAGTCAGCCCCAGCATTTT. The chain is built from TRBV18 and TRBJ1-5; no definite D call. CDR3 length equals 15 residues. V was shortened by 2 bases and J by 6 bases, with 14 bases between the two germline ends. The germline V gene has CDR1 KGHSH and CDR2 LQKENI.

This chain links TRBV29-1 with TRBJ2-1, with 9 nucleotides matching TRBD2. Unmatched junction bases numbered 11, after V lost 6 bases and J lost 5 bases. Germline V gene data show CDR1 as SQVTM and CDR2 as ANQGSEA. This CDR3 contains 15 residues. CDR3 sequence (DNA): TGCAGCGTGCACCTTCCTAGCGGGACCCACAATGAGCAGTTCTTC. Translated, it gives CSVHLPSGTHNEQFF.

The chain recombines TRBV7-8 with TRBJ1-5; no clear D. Germline CDR1 reads SGHVS; CDR2 reads FQNEAQ. V lost 5 bases and J lost 4, with 9 bases in between. The length of the CDR3 is 13 residues. DNA for the CDR3: TGTGCCAGCAGCAGAGACGGAAATCAGCCCCAGCATTTT. Translating gives CASSRDGNQPQHF.

The V gene is TRBV6-5, the J gene TRBJ2-7, with TRBD1 identical over 7 bases. Germline V gives CDR1 MNHEY, CDR2 SVGAGI. The CDR3 is 14 amino acids. The V and J ends lost 7 bases and 0 bases, in that order; junction bases with no gene match: 6. This chain's CDR3 is CASISTGRSYEQYF. In DNA form, the CDR3 reads TGTGCCAGCATTTCGACAGGGCGCTCCTACGAGCAGTACTTC.

V gene TRBV5-1 combines with J gene TRBJ2-5, with D perhaps TRBD1 (6 bases). Germline V CDR1 and CDR2: SGHRS, YFSETQ. The CDR3 spans 15 residues. Trimming pared 4 bases from V and 2 bases from J, leaving 15 bases between. Here the CDR3 DNA reads TGCGCCAGCAGCGCCGGACAGCTGGGGCAAGAGACCCAGTACTTC. This sequence encodes CASSAGQLGQETQYF.